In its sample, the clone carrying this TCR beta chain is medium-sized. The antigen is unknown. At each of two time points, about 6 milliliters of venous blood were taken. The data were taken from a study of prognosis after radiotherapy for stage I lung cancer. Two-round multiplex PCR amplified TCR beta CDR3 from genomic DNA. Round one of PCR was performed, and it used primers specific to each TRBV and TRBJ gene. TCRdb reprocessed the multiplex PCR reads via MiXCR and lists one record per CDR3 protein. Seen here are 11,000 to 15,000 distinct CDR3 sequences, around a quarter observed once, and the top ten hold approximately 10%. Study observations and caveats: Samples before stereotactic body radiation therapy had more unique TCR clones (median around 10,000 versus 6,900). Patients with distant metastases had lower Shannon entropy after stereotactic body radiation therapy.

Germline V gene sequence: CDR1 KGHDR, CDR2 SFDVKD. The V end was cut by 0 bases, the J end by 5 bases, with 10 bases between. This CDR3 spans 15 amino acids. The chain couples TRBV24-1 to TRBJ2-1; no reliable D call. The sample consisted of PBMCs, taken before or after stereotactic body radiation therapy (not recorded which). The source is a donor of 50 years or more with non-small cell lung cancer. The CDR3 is CATSDLPSSHNEQFF. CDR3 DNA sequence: TGTGCCACCAGTGATTTGCCCTCCAGTCACAATGAGCAGTTCTTC.